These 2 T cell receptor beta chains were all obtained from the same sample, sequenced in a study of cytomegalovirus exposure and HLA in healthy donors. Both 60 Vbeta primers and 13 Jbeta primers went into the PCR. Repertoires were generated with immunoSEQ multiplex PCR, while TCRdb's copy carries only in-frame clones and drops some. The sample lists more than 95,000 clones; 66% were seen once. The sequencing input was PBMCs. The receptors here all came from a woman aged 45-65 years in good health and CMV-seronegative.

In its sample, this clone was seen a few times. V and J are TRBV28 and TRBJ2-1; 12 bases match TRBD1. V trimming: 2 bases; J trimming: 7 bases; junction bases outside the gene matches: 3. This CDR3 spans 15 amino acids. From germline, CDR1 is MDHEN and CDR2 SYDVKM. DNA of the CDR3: TGTGCCAGCAGTTTAAGGGACAGGGGGCGGAATGAGCAGTTCTTC. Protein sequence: CASSLRDRGRNEQFF.

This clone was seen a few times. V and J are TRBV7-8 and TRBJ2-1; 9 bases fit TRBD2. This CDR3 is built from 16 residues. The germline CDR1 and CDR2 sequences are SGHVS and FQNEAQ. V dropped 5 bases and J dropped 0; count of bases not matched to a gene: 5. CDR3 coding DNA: TGTGCCAGCAGCCCCTATAGCGGGAGCTCCTACAATGAGCAGTTCTTC. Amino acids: CASSPYSGSSYNEQFF.